Listed below are T cell receptor beta chains from one sample, sequenced in a study of somatic mutations in cytotoxic T cells in rheumatoid arthritis. The assay was immunoSEQ multiplex PCR, and TCRdb's table has in-frame clones only and misses some. The profile covers about 7,400 clones, with 87% appearing a single time and about 17% taken by the ten largest. The sequenced sample was CD8+ T cells sorted from blood. The receptor set was obtained from a man aged 35-49 years with rheumatoid arthritis. CDR3s include the opening cysteine and the closing phenylalanine or tryptophan. D genes are given only for firm matches. Only part of the rows carry a size: once, few, many, or a class if the clone is expanded.

v_call	d_call	clone_size	j_call	cdr3_length	cdr3_nt	cdr3_aa
TRBV6-6	TRBD1	NA	TRBJ1-2	15	TGTGCCAGCAGTTACGGGACAGGGGATACCTATGGCTACACCTTC	CASSYGTGDTYGYTF
TRBV28	TRBD2	NA	TRBJ2-1	14	TGTGCCAGCAGCCGGACTAGCGGGAGGGGTGAGCAGTTCTTC	CASSRTSGRGEQFF
TRBV19	TRBD2	NA	TRBJ2-1	18	TGTGCCAGTAGTATCGATACCTGGGGGGGAACTTTTCGGAATGAGCAGTTCTTC	CASSIDTWGGTFRNEQFF
TRBV5-5	TRBD1	large	TRBJ1-2	19	TGTGCCAGCAGCTTGGGCGGGACAGGACTCAACTCCCACCGGGGTGGCTACACCTTC	CASSLGGTGLNSHRGGYTF
TRBV6-1	NA	NA	TRBJ1-2	13	TGTGCCAGCAGTAGACAGAGATCCTATGGCTACACCTTC	CASSRQRSYGYTF
TRBV7-6	NA	NA	TRBJ1-1	13	TGTGCCAGCAGCTTAGATACCGGGGCTGAAGCTTTCTTT	CASSLDTGAEAFF
TRBV7-9	NA	NA	TRBJ1-5	14	TGTGCCAGCAGCTTAGCAGGGGGTAGCGAGCCCCAGCATTTT	CASSLAGGSEPQHF
TRBV7-6	TRBD2	NA	TRBJ2-1	14	TGTGCCAGCAGGCCGCGGGGGGGAATGGATGAGCAGTTCTTC	CASRPRGGMDEQFF
TRBV9	NA	NA	TRBJ2-5	14	TGTGCCAGCAGCGCGTACAGGGACCAAGAGACCCAGTACTTC	CASSAYRDQETQYF
TRBV27	TRBD1	NA	TRBJ2-6	19	TGTGCCAGCAGTTCTACTGCCGGGACAGGGGGTACTGGGGCCAACGTCCTGACTTTC	CASSSTAGTGGTGANVLTF
TRBV27	NA	NA	TRBJ1-2	14	TGTGCCAGCAGTTTATCGCAGGGCGTCTATGGCTACACCTTC	CASSLSQGVYGYTF
TRBV7-9	NA	once	TRBJ2-1	11	TGTGCCAGCAGCTTTATCAATGAGCAGTTCTTC	CASSFINEQFF
TRBV14	TRBD1	NA	TRBJ1-1	14	TGTGCCAGCAGCCAATGGGACAGGAACACTGAAGCTTTCTTT	CASSQWDRNTEAFF
TRBV13	TRBD1	NA	TRBJ2-1	15	TGTGCCAGCAGCTTACGAACAGGGGATGACAATGAGCAGTTCTTC	CASSLRTGDDNEQFF
TRBV19	NA	NA	TRBJ2-1	14	TGTGCCAGTAGTATTTCAGGGGTCAGCAATGAGCAGTTCTTC	CASSISGVSNEQFF
TRBV5-4	TRBD2	NA	TRBJ2-5	16	TGTGCCAGCAGCTCCGGACTAGCGGACATCCAAGAGACCCAGTACTTC	CASSSGLADIQETQYF
TRBV6-6	NA	NA	TRBJ2-2	14	TGTGCCAGCAGTTGGCGGGGAGATACCGGGGAGCTGTTTTTT	CASSWRGDTGELFF
TRBV27	NA	NA	TRBJ2-1	15	TGTGCCAGCAGTTTAAGACAGAGCTCCTACAATGAGCAGTTCTTC	CASSLRQSSYNEQFF
TRBV19	TRBD1	NA	TRBJ2-7	17	TGTGCCAGTAGCCATCCCGCCGGGACAGCCCATTCACGCGAGCAGTACTTC	CASSHPAGTAHSREQYF
TRBV2	TRBD2	NA	TRBJ2-5	15	TGTGCCAGCAGGTCTAGCGGGGGGGCTATGGAGACCCAGTACTTC	CASRSSGGAMETQYF
TRBV27	TRBD2	NA	TRBJ2-1	19	TGTGCCAGCAGTTTATGGGTAGCGGGGGGTTTAAGCTCCTACAATGAGCAGTTCTTC	CASSLWVAGGLSSYNEQFF
TRBV6-6	TRBD1	once	TRBJ1-2	16	TGTGCCAGCAGTTACACCCCAGGGGGAGCTAACTATGGCTACACCTTC	CASSYTPGGANYGYTF
TRBV4-2	TRBD1	NA	TRBJ1-2	16	TGTGCCAGCAGCCAAGATATGGAGGCAGGGGGATATGGCTACACCTTC	CASSQDMEAGGYGYTF
TRBV28	NA	NA	TRBJ2-6	17	TGTGCCAGCAGTACAGAGTACAGGAGCTCTGGGGCCAACGTCCTGACTTTC	CASSTEYRSSGANVLTF
TRBV27	TRBD1	once	TRBJ1-6	15	TGTGCCAGCAGCTCCGGACAGGGGTCATATTCACCCCTCCACTTT	CASSSGQGSYSPLHF
TRBV6-1	NA	NA	TRBJ2-2	14	TGTGCCAGCAGTGAAGTTTTCTACACCGGGGAGCTGTTTTTT	CASSEVFYTGELFF
TRBV2	TRBD1	NA	TRBJ2-7	14	TGTGCCAGCAGTGAATTCGGGGACAGCTACGAGCAGTACTTC	CASSEFGDSYEQYF
TRBV6-5	NA	NA	TRBJ2-2	13	TGTGCCAGCAGTGTCTCTGGGCCGGGGGAGCTGTTTTTT	CASSVSGPGELFF
TRBV7-8	TRBD2	NA	TRBJ2-3	19	TGTGCCAGCAGCTTAGTACTAGCGGGGGGGTATTCTAGCACAGATACGCAGTATTTT	CASSLVLAGGYSSTDTQYF
TRBV7-8	TRBD1	NA	TRBJ1-1	18	TGTGCCAGCAGCCCCCTTTCTGACGGACAGGGTTTGAACACTGAAGCTTTCTTT	CASSPLSDGQGLNTEAFF
TRBV7-2	TRBD1	NA	TRBJ2-3	20	TGTGCCAGCAGCTTAGCTACCCGGGACAGGGGCGCCCCGGCACCAGATACGCAGTATTTT	CASSLATRDRGAPAPDTQYF
TRBV10-2	TRBD2	once	TRBJ2-3	12	TGCGCAGCCGGGACTAGTGGAGATACGCAGTATTTT	CAAGTSGDTQYF
TRBV10-3	TRBD1	NA	TRBJ2-7	14	TGTGCCATCAGTGACAGGACAGGTAATTACGAGCAGTACTTC	CAISDRTGNYEQYF
TRBV11-2	NA	NA	TRBJ2-3	17	TGTGCCAGCAGCTTAGAATCCCGGGGGTGGAGCACAGATACGCAGTATTTT	CASSLESRGWSTDTQYF
TRBV28	TRBD1	NA	TRBJ2-3	16	TGTGCCAGCAGTTTAAGAGGGACAGGGGGCACAGATACGCAGTATTTT	CASSLRGTGGTDTQYF
TRBV7-9	NA	once	TRBJ2-2	15	TGTGCCAGCAGCCAGTCCCCCACGTACACCGGGGAGCTGTTTTTT	CASSQSPTYTGELFF
TRBV10-2	NA	NA	TRBJ2-3	13	TGCGCCAGCAGAGCTGCTAGCACAGATACGCAGTATTTT	CASRAASTDTQYF
TRBV6-5	NA	NA	TRBJ2-7	15	TGTGCCAGCAGTTACTCGGCCGGGGGCTCCTACGAGCAGTACTTC	CASSYSAGGSYEQYF
TRBV7-2	TRBD1	NA	TRBJ2-5	19	TGTGCCAGCAGCTTACAGAAATGGGAGACAGGGTTTGGGCAAGAGACCCAGTACTTC	CASSLQKWETGFGQETQYF
TRBV28	TRBD1	NA	TRBJ1-3	14	TGTGCCAGCAGAAGACAGGGCGGTGGAAACACCATATATTTT	CASRRQGGGNTIYF
TRBV6-5	NA	NA	TRBJ1-5	15	TGTGCCAGGTCGCGGGGGGCGGTGGGCAATCAGCCCCAGCATTTT	CARSRGAVGNQPQHF
TRBV30	TRBD1	NA	TRBJ2-3	13	TGTGCCCGACAGGGCCCTCGGATAGATACGCAGTATTTT	CARQGPRIDTQYF
TRBV7-9	TRBD1	NA	TRBJ2-5	14	TGTGCCAGCAGTCCGACAGGGGAGAGAGAGACCCAGTACTTC	CASSPTGERETQYF
TRBV2	NA	NA	TRBJ1-5	14	TGTGCCAGCCGCTTAGGGGCTAGCAATCAGCCCCAGCATTTT	CASRLGASNQPQHF
TRBV13	NA	NA	TRBJ1-2	15	TGTGCCAGCAGCGATCTGAACACGTTCCGCTATGGCTACACCTTC	CASSDLNTFRYGYTF
TRBV29-1	TRBD2	NA	TRBJ2-1	13	TGCAGCGACGTGACTAGCTTCCACAATGAGCAGTTCTTC	CSDVTSFHNEQFF
TRBV19	TRBD2	NA	TRBJ2-1	16	TGTGCCAGTAGTATATTCGCGGGGGGGAATAGAGAAGAGCAGTTCTTC	CASSIFAGGNREEQFF
TRBV10-2	NA	NA	TRBJ1-2	14	TGCGCCAGCAGTGAGAGACACGTCGGAAGTGGCTACACCTTC	CASSERHVGSGYTF
TRBV28	NA	NA	TRBJ1-5	14	TGTGCCAGCAGTTCAGCGAATAGCAATCAGCCCCAGCATTTT	CASSSANSNQPQHF